This is a list of T cell receptor beta chains from one sample in a study of T cell responses to AZD1222 COVID-19 vaccine. Only in-frame clones appear in the TCRdb table, and some are missing; sequencing was by immunoSEQ multiplex PCR. The sample has fewer than 150,000 clones, around 92% seen once; the top ten hold 14%. Sequencing was performed on peripheral blood, taken on day 0 of AZD1222 vaccination. Source of these receptors: an adult in good health. Each CDR3 is given with its conserved first and last residue. Each record gives: clone size, CDR3 length, V gene, J gene, D gene, CDR3 protein, CDR3 DNA. A D gene is named only where the DNA matches it firmly. Clone size is stated in some rows and not others, as once, few, many or a class when expanded.

>once|18|TRBV19|TRBJ1-5|NA
CASSIPSRSAYSNQPQHF
TGTGCCAGTAGTATACCTAGTCGGAGTGCCTATAGCAATCAGCCCCAGCATTTT
>NA|18|TRBV6-2/TRBV6-3|TRBJ1-1|NA
CASSYTSRTGQLATEAFF
TGTGCCAGCAGTTATACCTCGCGGACCGGCCAACTTGCCACTGAAGCTTTCTTT
>NA|17|TRBV28|TRBJ1-5|NA
CASSLNLGEVEDQPQHF
TGTGCCAGCAGTTTAAACCTGGGGGAGGTGGAGGATCAGCCCCAGCATTTT
>once|15|TRBV18|TRBJ2-7|NA
CASSPQQRAEYEQYF
TGTGCCAGCTCACCACAACAGCGGGCCGAGTACGAGCAGTACTTC
>NA|15|TRBV6-2/TRBV6-3|TRBJ1-2|NA
CASSTPRGATYGYTF
TGTGCCAGCAGTACCCCGCGAGGGGCGACCTATGGCTACACCTTC
>NA|13|TRBV6-1|TRBJ1-5|NA
CASSELLFWPQHF
TGTGCCAGCAGTGAATTACTGTTTTGGCCCCAGCATTTT
>NA|14|TRBV5-6|TRBJ2-4|TRBD1
CASSQDRGYDIQYF
TGTGCCAGCAGCCAGGACAGGGGCTATGACATTCAGTACTTC
>NA|17|TRBV6-2/TRBV6-3|TRBJ2-5|TRBD1
CASSYRWGQAPGETQYF
TGTGCCAGCAGTTACAGGTGGGGACAGGCGCCGGGGGAGACCCAGTACTTC
>NA|16|TRBV9|TRBJ2-5|TRBD2
CASSLGLAGGQETQYF
TGTGCCAGCAGCCTTGGACTAGCGGGGGGGCAAGAGACCCAGTACTTC
>once|16|TRBV6-2/TRBV6-3|TRBJ1-1|TRBD1
CASSHRGRMVNTEAFF
TGTGCCAGCAGTCACAGGGGACGGATGGTGAACACTGAAGCTTTCTTT
>NA|15|TRBV7-9|TRBJ2-1|TRBD2
CASSSLAGSLNEQFF
TGTGCCAGCAGCTCACTAGCGGGGTCTCTCAATGAGCAGTTCTTC
>NA|16|TRBV6-5|TRBJ1-2|TRBD1
CASSYSRTGGDYGYTF
TGTGCCAGCAGTTACTCGAGAACAGGGGGTGACTATGGCTACACCTTC
>NA|15|TRBV4-1|TRBJ1-5|NA
CASSQEETSNQPQHF
TGCGCCAGCAGCCAAGAAGAGACAAGCAATCAGCCCCAGCATTTT
>NA|15|TRBV4-3|TRBJ1-4|NA
CASSHYSPTNEKLFF
TGCGCCAGCAGCCACTACAGTCCAACTAATGAAAAACTGTTTTTT
>NA|14|TRBV3-1/TRBV3-2|TRBJ2-7|TRBD2
CASSRGGSSYEQYF
TGTGCCAGCAGTCGCGGGGGTAGCTCCTACGAGCAGTACTTC
>NA|15|TRBV10-3|TRBJ2-7|NA
CAISESSKRSNEQYF
TGTGCCATCAGTGAGTCGTCGAAACGGTCTAACGAGCAGTACTTC
>NA|14|TRBV28|TRBJ2-1|NA
CASSPNPGQPLQFF
TGTGCCAGCAGCCCCAACCCGGGACAACCCTTGCAGTTCTTC
>NA|16|TRBV2|TRBJ1-5|TRBD1
CASSGTGTLRVQPQHF
TGTGCCAGCAGCGGGACAGGGACCCTTCGGGTTCAGCCCCAGCATTTT
>NA|16|TRBV27|TRBJ1-4|TRBD1
CASSSQGAATNEKLFF
TGTGCCAGCAGTTCCCAGGGGGCGGCAACTAATGAAAAACTGTTTTTT
>NA|15|TRBV4-1|TRBJ2-5|NA
CASSQDVGPSIACYF
TGCGCCAGCAGCCAAGATGTCGGGCCCAGCATCGCGTGCTACTTC
>NA|16|TRBV4-3|TRBJ1-1|NA
CASSQDLGRVDTEAFF
TGCGCCAGCAGCCAAGATCTGGGCAGGGTGGACACTGAAGCTTTCTTT
>NA|16|TRBV9|TRBJ1-3|NA
CASSVGLQGYGNTIYF
TGTGCCAGCAGCGTAGGGTTACAGGGATATGGAAACACCATATATTTT